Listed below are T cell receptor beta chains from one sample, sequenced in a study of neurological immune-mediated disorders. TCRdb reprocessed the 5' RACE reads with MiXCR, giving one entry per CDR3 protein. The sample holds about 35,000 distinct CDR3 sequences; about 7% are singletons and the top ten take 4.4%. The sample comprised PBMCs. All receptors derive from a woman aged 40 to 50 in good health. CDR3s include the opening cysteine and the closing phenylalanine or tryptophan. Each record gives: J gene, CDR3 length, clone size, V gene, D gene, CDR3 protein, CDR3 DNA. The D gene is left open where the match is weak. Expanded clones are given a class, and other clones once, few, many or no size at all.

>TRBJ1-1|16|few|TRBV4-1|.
CASSQKLGQGIPEAFF
TGCGCCAGCAGCCAAAAGTTGGGCCAGGGTATCCCTGAAGCTTTCTTT
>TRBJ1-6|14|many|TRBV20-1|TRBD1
CSARRTGTNSPLHF
TGCAGTGCTAGACGGACAGGGACAAATTCACCCCTCCACTTT
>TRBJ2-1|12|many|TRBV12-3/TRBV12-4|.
CASSFSVNEQFF
TGTGCCAGCAGTTTCTCCGTCAATGAGCAGTTCTTC
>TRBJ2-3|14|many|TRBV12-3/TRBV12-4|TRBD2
CASRIAGGEDTQYF
TGTGCCAGCAGAATAGCGGGAGGAGAAGATACGCAGTATTTT
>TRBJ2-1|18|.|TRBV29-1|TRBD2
CSVESELVAGESYNEQFF
TGCAGCGTTGAATCCGAACTGGTAGCGGGAGAGTCCTACAATGAGCAGTTCTTC
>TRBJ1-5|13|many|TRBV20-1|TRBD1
CSASGQGDQPQHF
TGCAGTGCGTCGGGACAGGGGGATCAGCCCCAGCATTTT
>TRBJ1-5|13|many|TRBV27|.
CASSSRGDQPQHF
TGTGCCAGCAGTTCACGGGGCGATCAGCCCCAGCATTTT
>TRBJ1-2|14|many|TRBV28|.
CASRRAGANYGYTF
TGTGCCAGCAGGAGGGCTGGAGCTAACTATGGCTACACCTTC
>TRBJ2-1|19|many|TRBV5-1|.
CASSLRSTNTGSLYNEQFF
TGCGCCAGCAGCTTAAGGTCTACCAATACGGGAAGCCTCTACAATGAGCAGTTCTTC
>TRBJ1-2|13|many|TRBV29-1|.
CSVVTGDAYGYTF
TGCAGCGTTGTAACGGGGGATGCCTATGGCTACACCTTC
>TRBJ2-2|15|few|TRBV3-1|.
CASSQEVSRFGELFF
TGTGCCAGCAGCCAAGAGGTGTCGCGGTTCGGGGAGCTGTTTTTT
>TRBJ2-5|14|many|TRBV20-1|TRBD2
CSARQGAGGETQYF
TGCAGTGCTAGACAAGGGGCGGGGGGGGAGACCCAGTACTTC
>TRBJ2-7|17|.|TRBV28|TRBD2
CASSLPRTSGTSYEQYF
TGTGCCAGCAGTCTCCCCCGGACTAGCGGGACTTCCTACGAGCAGTACTTC
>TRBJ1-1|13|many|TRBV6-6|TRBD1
CASSDTGGTEAFF
TGTGCCAGCAGCGACACAGGGGGCACTGAAGCTTTCTTT
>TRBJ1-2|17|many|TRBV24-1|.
CATSDLEGSGTNYGYTF
TGTGCCACCAGTGATTTGGAAGGTTCGGGGACCAACTATGGCTACACCTTC
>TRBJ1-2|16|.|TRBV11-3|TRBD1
CASSLLSGTGNYGYTF
TGTGCCAGCAGCTTACTATCCGGGACAGGGAACTATGGCTACACCTTC
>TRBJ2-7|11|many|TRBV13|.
CASSLLYEQYF
TGTGCCAGCAGCTTACTGTACGAGCAGTACTTC
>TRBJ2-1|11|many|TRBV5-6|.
CASSLGTEQFF
TGTGCCAGCAGCCTAGGGACAGAGCAGTTCTTC
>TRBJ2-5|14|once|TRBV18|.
CASSPPGQQETQYF
TGTGCCAGCTCACCACCTGGACAGCAAGAGACCCAGTACTTC
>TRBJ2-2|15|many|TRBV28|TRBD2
CASSETSVNTGELFF
TGTGCCAGCAGTGAGACTAGCGTTAACACCGGGGAGCTGTTTTTT
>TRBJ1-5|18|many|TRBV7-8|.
CASSLALRGSNSNQPQHF
TGTGCCAGCAGCTTAGCGCTTCGGGGTTCGAATAGCAATCAGCCCCAGCATTTT
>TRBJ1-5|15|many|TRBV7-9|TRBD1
CASSSGTAYNQPQHF
TGTGCCAGCAGCTCCGGGACAGCCTACAATCAGCCCCAGCATTTT
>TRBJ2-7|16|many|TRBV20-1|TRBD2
CSANPSGSVNTYEQYF
TGCAGTGCTAATCCTAGCGGGAGCGTAAACACCTACGAGCAGTACTTC
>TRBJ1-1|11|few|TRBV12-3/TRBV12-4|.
CASRGGLEAFF
TGTGCCAGCAGGGGAGGACTTGAAGCTTTCTTT
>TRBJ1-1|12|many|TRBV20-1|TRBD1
CSSKTGDTEAFF
TGCAGTTCGAAAACAGGGGACACTGAAGCTTTCTTT
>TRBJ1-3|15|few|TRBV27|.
CASSPGRSSGNTIYF
TGTGCCAGCAGTCCCGGCCGGAGCTCTGGAAACACCATATATTTT
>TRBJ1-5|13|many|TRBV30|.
CAWSLGPNQPQHF
TGTGCCTGGTCCCTCGGGCCCAATCAGCCCCAGCATTTT
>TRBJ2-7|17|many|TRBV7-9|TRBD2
CASPGPPGLAGVDEQYF
TGTGCCAGCCCAGGCCCCCCGGGACTAGCGGGAGTGGACGAGCAGTACTTC
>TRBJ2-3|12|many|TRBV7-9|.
CASTSGVDTQYF
TGTGCCAGCACCTCAGGCGTAGATACGCAGTATTTT
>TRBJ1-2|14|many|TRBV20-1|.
CSARIGALNYGYTF
TGCAGTGCTAGAATAGGGGCGCTCAACTATGGCTACACCTTC
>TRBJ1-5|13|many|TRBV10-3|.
CAISPGDDQPQHF
TGTGCCATCAGCCCAGGGGACGATCAGCCCCAGCATTTT
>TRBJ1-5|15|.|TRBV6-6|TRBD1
CASRRQGYSNQPQHF
TGTGCCAGCAGGAGACAGGGGTATAGCAATCAGCCCCAGCATTTT
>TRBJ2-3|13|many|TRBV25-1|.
CASSESGTDTQYF
TGTGCCAGCAGTGAATCCGGCACAGATACGCAGTATTTT
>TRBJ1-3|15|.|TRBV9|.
CASSAGLAFGNTIYF
TGTGCCAGCAGCGCAGGCCTTGCCTTCGGAAACACCATATATTTT
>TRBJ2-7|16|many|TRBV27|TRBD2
CASSLSRAGSTYEQYF
TGTGCCAGCAGTTTATCGAGAGCGGGATCCACCTACGAGCAGTACTTC
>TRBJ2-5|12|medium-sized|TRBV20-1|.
CSAREGRETQYF
TGCAGTGCTAGAGAGGGGAGGGAGACCCAGTACTTC
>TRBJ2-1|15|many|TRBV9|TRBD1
CASSVGHRGEDEQFF
TGTGCCAGCAGCGTAGGTCACAGGGGGGAAGATGAGCAGTTCTTC
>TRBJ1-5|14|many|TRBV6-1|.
CATAYRVGNQPQHF
TGTGCCACCGCCTACAGGGTGGGTAATCAGCCCCAGCATTTT
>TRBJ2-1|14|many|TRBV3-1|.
CASSQESGRDEQFF
TGTGCCAGCAGCCAAGAGTCAGGGCGGGATGAGCAGTTCTTC
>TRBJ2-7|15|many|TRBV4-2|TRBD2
CASSQELAGVDEQYF
TGTGCCAGCAGCCAAGAGCTAGCGGGAGTTGACGAGCAGTACTTC
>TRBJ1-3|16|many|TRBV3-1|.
CASSLQPRESGNTIYF
TGTGCCAGCAGCCTCCAACCCCGGGAGTCTGGAAACACCATATATTTT